Following are 2 T cell receptor beta chains from one sample sequenced in a study of OX40 agonist ivuxolimab in advanced cancers. Generated by immunoSEQ multiplex PCR, the TCRdb table keeps only in-frame clones and is missing some. The sample records fewer than 85,000 clones, 70% to 85% being singletons. The starting material was CD4+ or CD8+ T cells sorted from blood, obtained in a trial of the OX40 agonist ivuxolimab. The receptors originated from an adult with an advanced solid tumor such as melanoma, head and neck, liver or kidney cancer.

The CDR3 sequence: CASSSMGQGGEQYF. For the CDR3, the DNA is TGTGCCAGCAGCTCGATGGGACAGGGTGGCGAGCAGTACTTC. This chain connects TRBV11-3 to TRBJ2-7; 9 nucleotides line up with TRBD1. CDR1 is SGHNT, CDR2 YENEEA, per germline. CDR3 size: 14 residues. V lost 4 bases and J lost 6; bases outside the gene matches: 7.

V usage is TRBV19 and J usage is TRBJ2-3; tentatively, D is TRBD1 or TRBD2 (5 bases each). Between the trimmed V and J ends, which lost 3 bases and 4 bases, there was a span of 23 bases. This CDR3 has 18 amino acids. Germline V gene sequence: CDR1 LNHDA, CDR2 SQIVND (reference sequence). Here the CDR3 reads CASSILSAGGAIADTQYF. The CDR3 nucleotides are TGTGCCAGTAGTATTCTGTCCGCTGGGGGTGCCATCGCAGATACGCAGTATTTT.